This is a list of T cell receptor beta chains from one sample in a study of patients and donors after allogeneic stem cell transplantation. TCRdb processed the RT-PCR reads anew with MiXCR; each CDR3 protein has one entry. In the table there are roughly 880,000 distinct CDR3 sequences, about a sixth of which are singletons. The sequencing input was blood, either unsorted or a sorted T cell fraction (not recorded which). These receptors were taken from a human donor who was either an allogeneic HSCT recipient or a stem cell or donor lymphocyte infusion donor (not recorded which). It is not recorded whose cells these are; they may come from a transplant donor. Each CDR3 is given with its conserved first and last residue. The order of the fields is J gene, V gene, clone size, D gene, CDR3 DNA, CDR3 protein. A D gene is named only where the DNA matches it firmly. Clone size, where shown, is once, few, many, or a class for clones that have expanded.

>TRBJ2-5|TRBV5-1|-|-
TGCGCCAGCAGCTTGGACAGGAGTCACCAAGAGACCCAGTACTTC
CASSLDRSHQETQYF
>TRBJ2-7|TRBV5-1|few|-
TGCGCCAGCAGCCCAAGGGGGTTCGACTACGAGCAGTACTTC
CASSPRGFDYEQYF
>TRBJ2-7|TRBV12-3/TRBV12-4|few|TRBD2
TGTGCCAGCAGCCCTCTAGCGGGGCGCCTTGGAGGGTACGAGCAGTACTTC
CASSPLAGRLGGYEQYF
>TRBJ1-1|TRBV10-3|many|-
TGTGCCACGATGGGGGAGAATGCTTTCTTT
CATMGENAFF
>TRBJ2-7|TRBV12-3/TRBV12-4|many|-
TGTGCCAGCAGTCGGACAGTAGAAGAGCAGTACTTC
CASSRTVEEQYF
>TRBJ2-6|TRBV12-3/TRBV12-4|many|-
TGTGCCAGCAGTTTGGGGGGAATTCCGAGCTCTGGGGCCAACGTCCTGACTTTC
CASSLGGIPSSGANVLTF
>TRBJ2-7|TRBV4-1|-|-
TGCGCCAGCAGCCCCTCATGGACAGATTCCTACGAGCAGTACTTC
CASSPSWTDSYEQYF
>TRBJ1-5|TRBV20-1|few|-
TGCAGTGCTAGTAAGGCAGGGGTTCAGCCCCAGCATTTT
CSASKAGVQPQHF
>TRBJ1-1|TRBV19|few|-
TGTGCCACCGTGGGGTCAGTAGCGAACACTGAAGCTTTCTTT
CATVGSVANTEAFF
>TRBJ2-1|TRBV4-2|few|-
TGTGCCAGCAGCCCCGACTTCGACGTTTACAATGAGCAGTTCTTC
CASSPDFDVYNEQFF
>TRBJ2-1|TRBV5-4|-|-
TGTGCCAGCAGCTTCGTTGGAGACACCGAGCAGTTCTTC
CASSFVGDTEQFF
>TRBJ2-3|TRBV27|-|-
TGTGCCAGCAGTTTATCCCCTTTTTATACGGGGGCCTCCACAGATACGCAGTATTTT
CASSLSPFYTGASTDTQYF
>TRBJ1-1|TRBV6-5|few|TRBD1
TGTGCCAGCAGTTACCCGTCAGGACAGGGTTACACTGAAGCTTTCTTT
CASSYPSGQGYTEAFF
>TRBJ1-1|TRBV4-2|few|-
TGTGCCAGCAGCCACCCTACCGTGGGAGGGGGCACTGAAGCTTTCTTT
CASSHPTVGGGTEAFF
>TRBJ1-2|TRBV29-1|many|TRBD1
TGCAGCGCCTCCCCAGGGGGCGTAAAAGGTGTTGGCTACACCTTC
CSASPGGVKGVGYTF
>TRBJ2-5|TRBV12-3/TRBV12-4|-|-
TGTGCCAGCAGTTTACTAGATGAGACCCAGTACTTC
CASSLLDETQYF
>TRBJ1-1|TRBV7-8|-|-
TGTGCCAGCAGCCCATCAAACAAGAACACTGAAGCTTTCTTT
CASSPSNKNTEAFF
>TRBJ2-3|TRBV4-2|few|-
TGTGCCAGCAGCCAGCGGTTCATTGAGGATACGCAGTATTTT
CASSQRFIEDTQYF
>TRBJ1-5|TRBV7-9|few|TRBD1
TGTGCCAGCAGCGTGGACAGGGACCACCAGCCCCAGCATTTT
CASSVDRDHQPQHF
>TRBJ1-2|TRBV25-1|-|-
TGTGCCAGCAGTGAATTGAAGGGCTACACCTTC
CASSELKGYTF
>TRBJ2-1|TRBV3-1|-|-
TGTGCCAGCAGCCTACGACAGGAGCAGTTCTTC
CASSLRQEQFF
>TRBJ2-5|TRBV5-1|many|TRBD2
TGTGCCAGCAGTCCCCTAGCGGGAGTAGAGACCCAGTACTTC
CASSPLAGVETQYF
>TRBJ1-1|TRBV29-1|-|-
TGCAGCGTTGTAAGGGATTGGGCTTTCTTT
CSVVRDWAFF
>TRBJ1-2|TRBV7-8|few|-
TGTGCCAGCAGCTTCGCTCTAGATGGCTACACCTTC
CASSFALDGYTF
>TRBJ2-3|TRBV2|few|TRBD2
TGTGCCAGCAGTGCGGGAGCGGGAGGGCCAAAAGATACGCAGTATTTT
CASSAGAGGPKDTQYF
>TRBJ2-1|TRBV4-2|few|TRBD2
TGTGCCAGCAGCCCACGGACCGAGCGGGGCAATGAGCAGTTCTTC
CASSPRTERGNEQFF
>TRBJ1-4|TRBV10-3|many|-
TGTGCCATCAGTGTGGGACTCCGCACTAGGGAAAAACTGTTTTTT
CAISVGLRTREKLFF
>TRBJ2-1|TRBV12-3/TRBV12-4|many|TRBD1
TGTGCCAGCAGCCTCGGGACAGGGGATAGCAATGAGCAGTTCTTC
CASSLGTGDSNEQFF
>TRBJ2-7|TRBV3-1|few|TRBD2
TGTGCCAGCAGCCAAGGCGGGGGGGCCTACGGTGAGCAGTACTTC
CASSQGGGAYGEQYF
>TRBJ1-3|TRBV30|few|TRBD1
TGTGCCTGGGGGACAGGTCGCTCTGGAAACACCATATATTTT
CAWGTGRSGNTIYF
>TRBJ2-7|TRBV9|-|-
TGTGCCAGCAGCGGCGGGACCGGGAGCTCCTACGAGCAGTACTTC
CASSGGTGSSYEQYF
>TRBJ2-3|TRBV3-1|few|-
TGTGCCAGCAGCCAACTTCGGGGAGAGACGGATACGCAGTATTTT
CASSQLRGETDTQYF
>TRBJ2-1|TRBV29-1|-|-
TGCAGCGTTGATCAGGGCTATGAGCAGTTCTTC
CSVDQGYEQFF
>TRBJ2-4|TRBV5-1|-|-
TGCGCCAGCAGAGAAAAAACAGGGTTACCAAACATTCAGTACTTC
CASREKTGLPNIQYF
>TRBJ2-5|TRBV2|-|-
TGTGCCAGCAATTTGGAGACCCAGTACTTC
CASNLETQYF
>TRBJ2-1|TRBV2|-|TRBD2
TGTGCCAGCAGTGAAAGCGGGGGGAGGAACAATGAGCAGTTCTTC
CASSESGGRNNEQFF
>TRBJ2-3|TRBV12-3/TRBV12-4|few|TRBD2
TGTGCCAGCAGCATACTAGCGGGAGGGCCAGATACGCAGTATTTT
CASSILAGGPDTQYF
>TRBJ2-5|TRBV12-3/TRBV12-4|many|TRBD2
TGTGCCAGCAGTTTAAGACTAGCGGAACAAGAGACCCAGTACTTC
CASSLRLAEQETQYF
>TRBJ2-4|TRBV20-1|few|TRBD2
TGCAGTGCTAGACCCCGGACTAGCGGGTCAGCCAAAAACATTCAGTACTTC
CSARPRTSGSAKNIQYF
>TRBJ2-2|TRBV7-6|-|-
TGTGCCAGCAGCTTACTTCCAGCAGAGAACACCGGGGAGCTGTTTTTT
CASSLLPAENTGELFF
>TRBJ2-3|TRBV9|-|-
TGTGCCAGCAGCGTAGCGTTTTGGGCCACAGATACGCAGTATTTT
CASSVAFWATDTQYF